These 27 T cell receptor beta chains were sequenced from one sample in a study of beta chain features in type 1 diabetes. cDNA synthesis used the whole RNA isolate, giving expressed TCRB sequences. Libraries were prepared by immunoSEQ multiplex PCR; TCRdb keeps only in-frame clonotypes and omits some of them. The repertoire holds roughly 230,000 clones, approximately 10% seen once, with more than 0.015% in the top ten. Study observations and caveats: A moderate, significant TCRB CDR3 shortening appeared in type 1 diabetes across four CD4+ subsets.

The antigens for these receptors are not known. The sequenced sample consisted of naive CD4+ T cells from blood. Source of these receptors: a man aged 25 to 45 with type 1 diabetes.

This clone came up a few times. The chain employs TRBV29-1 and TRBJ2-1; tentative D call: TRBD1 (6 bases). CDR3 length: 13 amino acids. V was shortened by 7 bases and J by 6 bases, with 16 bases between the two germline ends. Germline assignment: CDR1 SQVTM and CDR2 ANQGSEA. The CDR3 region is CSAAPRQVNEQFF. The CDR3 DNA sequence: TGCAGCGCCGCTCCGAGACAGGTCAATGAGCAGTTCTTC.

Here the CDR3 DNA reads TGTGCCAGCAGCTCCGGACAGTCCCATCAGCCCCAGCATTTT. Translation gives CASSSGQSHQPQHF. The rearrangement joins TRBV6-6 to TRBJ1-5, with D possibly being TRBD1 (6 bases). The V gene's germline CDR1 is MNHNY and CDR2 SVGAGI (reference sequence). The CDR3 runs to 14 residues. Between the trimmed V and J ends, which lost 6 bases and 5 bases, there was a span of 14 bases.

The chain recombines TRBV9 with TRBJ2-1; D is perhaps TRBD2 (5 bases). The CDR3 has 15 amino acids. V was pared by 4 bases and J by 0 bases, with 11 bases between. Per germline, CDR1 SGDLS and CDR2 YYNGEE. Written as DNA, the CDR3 is TGTGCCAGCAGCCCCACCGGGGTCTCCTACAATGAGCAGTTCTTC. It encodes CASSPTGVSYNEQFF. Based on the CDR3 plus reference TRBV9 and TRBJ2-1, the full variable domain is DSGVTQTPKHLITATGQRVTLRCSPRSGDLSVYWYQQSLDQGLQFLIQYYNGEERAKGNILERFSAQQFPDLHSELNLSSLELGDSALYFCASSPTGVSYNEQFFGPGTRLTVL.

The genes are TRBV19 and TRBJ2-7, with D unclear. Between the trimmed V and J ends, which lost 5 bases and 6 bases, there was a span of 17 bases. The CDR3 has 14 amino acids. Germline assignment: CDR1 LNHDA and CDR2 SQIVND (reference sequence). CDR3 sequence: CASSLSTRWSEQYF. The CDR3 DNA reads as TGTGCCAGTAGTCTCTCGACCCGGTGGAGCGAGCAGTACTTC. The full variable domain, with the rest looked up from reference TRBV19 and TRBJ2-7, is DGGITQSPKYLFRKEGQNVTLSCEQNLNHDAMYWYRQDPGQGLRLIYYSQIVNDFQKGDIAEGYSVSREKKESFPLTVTSAQKNPTAFYLCASSLSTRWSEQYFGPGTRLTVT.

In this sample, this clone turned up a few times. CDR3: CASSPRVGRDTQYF. The CDR3 DNA is TGCGCCAGCAGCCCAAGGGTTGGGAGAGATACGCAGTATTTT. V and J are TRBV4-3 and TRBJ2-3; tentatively, D is TRBD2 (5 bases). The CDR3 sequence is 14 residues long. The germline V gene has CDR1 LGHNA and CDR2 YSLEER. The ends were cut back, 4 bases at V and 5 bases at J, with 13 bases in the middle.

This clone turned up a few times. The chain uses TRBV7-8 and TRBJ1-4; D perhaps matches TRBD1 (6 bases). The CDR3 sequence is 12 residues long. The germline CDR1 and CDR2 sequences are SGHVS and FQNEAQ. V dropped 5 bases and J dropped 11 bases, with 12 bases sitting between them. The CDR3 protein is CASSHRTAKLFF. The CDR3 region has the DNA TGTGCCAGCAGCCACAGGACAGCGAAACTGTTTTTT.

This chain uses TRBV2 with TRBJ2-5; 7 nucleotides match TRBD1. Unmatched junction bases numbered 6, after V lost 0 bases and J lost 2 bases. The CDR3 consists of 16 residues. Germline V CDR1 and CDR2: SNHLY, FYNNEI. CDR3 sequence: CASSEARNRGQETQYF. CDR3 DNA sequence: TGTGCCAGCAGTGAAGCGAGGAACAGGGGACAAGAGACCCAGTACTTC.

This clone was counted a few times. The CDR3 region is CASSPMGHLRDNEQFF. The CDR3 DNA sequence: TGCGCCAGCAGCCCGATGGGACACCTTAGAGACAATGAGCAGTTCTTC. This sequence joins TRBV4-3 and TRBJ2-1, with D perhaps matching TRBD1 (6 bases). CDR1 and CDR2 from the germline V gene are LGHNA and YSLEER. The CDR3 length is 16 residues. Trimming took off 4 bases at V and 5 bases at J, with 18 bases between the two ends.

V usage is TRBV7-8 and J usage is TRBJ2-1, with TRBD2 as a possible D gene (5 bases). V lost 1 base, J lost 9 bases, and 10 bases lay in between. CDR1 and CDR2 (germline): SGHVS, FQNEAQ. CDR3 length: 13 residues. CDR3 nucleotides: TGTGCCAGCAGCTTAGTAGGAGAGGGTGAGCAGTTCTTC. Protein sequence: CASSLVGEGEQFF.

The chain is built from TRBV5-1 and TRBJ2-5, with a possible D match to TRBD2 (7 bases). Deletions cut 3 bases from V and 5 bases from J, with 14 bases between. Germline loops: CDR1 SGHRS, CDR2 YFSETQ. The CDR3 is 14 residues long. CDR3 amino acids: CASSSGGERETQYF. CDR3 nucleotide sequence: TGCGCCAGCAGCTCGGGGGGCGAGAGGGAGACCCAGTACTTC.

This clone was detected once. The V and J genes are TRBV18 and TRBJ2-5; D is possibly TRBD2 (7 bases). Trimming removed 2 bases from V and 2 bases from J, with 9 bases in between. This CDR3 spans 14 amino acids. Germline V gene data show CDR1 as KGHSH and CDR2 as LQKENI. The CDR3: CASSPRGGQETQYF. The CDR3 nucleotides are TGTGCCAGCTCACCAAGGGGGGGTCAAGAGACCCAGTACTTC.

Only a few counts were recorded for this clone. This sequence joins TRBV6-6 and TRBJ2-7; 8 bases are shared with TRBD2. V trimming: 2 bases; J trimming: 0 bases; junction bases outside the gene matches: 6. The CDR3 sequence is 16 residues long. In germline, CDR1 is MNHNY, CDR2 SVGAGI (reference sequence). The CDR3 DNA follows: TGTGCCAGCAGTTACGGGACTAGGGTCTCCTCCTACGAGCAGTACTTC. Translating it yields CASSYGTRVSSYEQYF.

In its sample, this clone was seen a few times. The chain's CDR3 is CASSSKGWGESTDTQYF. The CDR3 coding sequence is TGTGCCAGCAGCTCCAAGGGGTGGGGGGAAAGCACAGATACGCAGTATTTT. The chain joins TRBV13 to TRBJ2-3, with D possibly TRBD2 on 6 matching bases. The length of the CDR3 is 17 residues. Germline V gene data show CDR1 as PRHDT and CDR2 as FYEKMQ (reference sequence). Trimming took off 4 bases at V and 0 bases at J, with 17 bases between the two ends.

V is TRBV30 and J is TRBJ2-3; 10 nucleotides line up with TRBD2. Germline V gene sequence: CDR1 GTSNPN, CDR2 SVGIG (reference sequence). The CDR3 runs to 16 residues. Unmatched junction bases numbered 9, after V lost 1 base and J lost 5 bases. CDR3 region: CAWSAQLAGPGDTQYF. The CDR3 DNA is TGTGCCTGGAGTGCCCAACTAGCGGGGCCGGGAGATACGCAGTATTTT.

A few counts support this clone. One end of the junction varies from germline; a read error may be responsible. The V and J genes are TRBV7-7 and TRBJ2-6, with D maybe TRBD2 (5 bases). The CDR3 is made up of 14 amino acids. CDR1 and CDR2 from the germline V gene are SSHAT and FNYEAQ (reference sequence). The CDR3 loop reads CASSPGSGANVLTF. The DNA for the CDR3 is TGTGCTAGCAGCCCGGGGTCTGGGGCCAACGTCCTGACTTTC.

The chain recombines TRBV19 with TRBJ2-3, with 13 nucleotides matching TRBD2. This CDR3 has 16 residues. V was pared by 6 bases and J by 3 bases, with 6 bases of the junction left unmatched. The germline gives CDR1 LNHDA, CDR2 SQIVND (reference sequence). The CDR3: CASSLGLAGPTDTQYF. The CDR3, as DNA: TGTGCCAGTAGCCTGGGACTAGCGGGGCCTACAGATACGCAGTATTTT.

The rearrangement joins TRBV27 to TRBJ1-6; 8 bases are shared with TRBD1. The CDR3 loop spans 15 amino acids. Germline CDR1 and CDR2: MNHEY and SMNVEV (reference sequence). V dropped 5 bases and J dropped 7; count of bases not matched to a gene: 7. CDR3 coding DNA: TGTGCCAGCAGTCCGAGACAGGGGTACAATTCACCCCTCCACTTT. Encoded protein: CASSPRQGYNSPLHF.

The genes are TRBV19 and TRBJ2-7; weak D call: TRBD2 (5 bases). The CDR3 covers 15 residues. Germline V lookup: CDR1 LNHDA, CDR2 SQIVND (reference sequence). Trimming removed 1 base at V and 2 bases at J, with 12 bases between. The CDR3 DNA follows: TGTGCCAGTAGTATAGGACGGGGTGTCGCCTACGAGCAGTACTTC. Encoded protein: CASSIGRGVAYEQYF.

This clone was picked up a small number of times. The chain is built from TRBV5-1 and TRBJ1-2, with a weak D call TRBD1 (5 bases). Trimming took off 4 bases at V and 2 bases at J, with 18 bases between the two ends. The CDR3 loop spans 16 amino acids. Looked up from germline, CDR1 is SGHRS and CDR2 is YFSETQ. CDR3 DNA: TGCGCCAGCAGCGATGGAAAGCAGGGTGACAACTATGGCTACACCTTC. Its protein is CASSDGKQGDNYGYTF.

This clone was seen a few times. The chain is built from TRBV6-6 and TRBJ2-5, with D perhaps TRBD2 (7 bases). V was cut by 4 bases and J by 4 bases, with 13 bases left in between. The CDR3 spans 14 residues. The germline CDR1 and CDR2 sequences are MNHNY and SVGAGI (reference sequence). The CDR3 loop reads CASSSTSRGETQYF. CDR3 nucleotide sequence: TGTGCCAGCAGTTCGACTAGCAGGGGAGAGACCCAGTACTTC.

This clone was seen a few times. The chain employs TRBV6-5 and TRBJ2-6; D is ambiguous. Germline CDR1 is MNHEY and CDR2 is SVGAGI. The CDR3 is made up of 14 amino acids. Trimming left V 5 bases short and J 1 base short, with 6 bases between. CDR3 amino acids: CASSLFSGANVLTF. The CDR3 nucleotides read TGTGCCAGCAGTCTTTTTTCTGGGGCCAACGTCCTGACTTTC.

This chain uses TRBV7-3 with TRBJ1-2, with 9 nucleotides matching TRBD1. The CDR3 has 13 residues. The V gene's germline CDR1 is SGHTA and CDR2 FQGTGA. V gave up 5 bases and J gave up 7 bases; unmatched junction bases: 5. CDR3 protein: CASSTRQGGGYTF. The CDR3, as DNA: TGTGCCAGCAGCACCCGACAGGGGGGTGGCTACACCTTC.

This clone came up a few times. The V call is TRBV29-1, the J call TRBJ2-1; TRBD2 matches at 7 bases. V was clipped by 4 bases and J by 6 bases; unmatched bases: 9. Germline V CDR1 and CDR2: SQVTM, ANQGSEA. The CDR3 loop spans 14 amino acids. The chain's CDR3 is CSVVISGKSNEQFF. The CDR3, as DNA: TGCAGCGTTGTGATAAGCGGGAAAAGCAATGAGCAGTTCTTC.

In this sample, this clone turned up a few times. This chain uses TRBV15 with TRBJ2-5; TRBD2 is a possible D gene (7 bases). Germline CDR1 LNHNV, CDR2 YYDKDF (reference sequence). The V end lost 7 bases, the J end lost 4 bases, and 19 bases lay between the germline ends. This CDR3 has 15 residues. The CDR3 sequence: CATNPLGAGAETQYF. The CDR3 DNA follows: TGTGCCACCAACCCCCTCGGCGCGGGGGCAGAGACCCAGTACTTC.

As concerns this clone: Other DNA sequences from this sample encode an identical CDR3 as well. The genes are TRBV14 and TRBJ1-1; possible D gene TRBD1, 6 bases. Trimming pared 6 bases from V and 0 bases from J, leaving 8 bases between. The CDR3 runs to 13 residues. Germline-derived CDR1 and CDR2 are SGHDN and FVKESK. The CDR3, as DNA: TGTGCCAGCAGTCAGGGGATGAACACTGAAGCTTTCTTT. Its translation: CASSQGMNTEAFF.

This clone was detected a few times. The rearrangement links TRBV7-2 to TRBJ1-1, with D possibly matching TRBD1 (5 bases). Trimming removed 2 bases at V and 3 bases at J, with 13 bases between. Germline V lookup: CDR1 SGHTA, CDR2 FQGNSA. The CDR3 is 15 residues long. For the CDR3, the DNA is TGTGCCAGCAGCTTATCCCGACAGCCTCACACTGAAGCTTTCTTT. This encodes CASSLSRQPHTEAFF.

The chain combines TRBV19 with TRBJ2-3; TRBD2 agrees at 13 bases. This CDR3 has 18 amino acids. Germline CDR1 LNHDA, CDR2 SQIVND (reference sequence). V shed 2 bases and J 1 base; nucleotides not matched to a gene: 6. Here the CDR3 DNA reads TGTGCCAGTAGTATAAGCCCTGGACTAGCGGGGGGCACAGATACGCAGTATTTT. Amino acids: CASSISPGLAGGTDTQYF.